These 16 T cell receptor beta chains were all obtained from the same sample, sequenced in a study of blood T cell repertoires in COVID-19. Method: immunoSEQ multiplex PCR; TCRdb's copy keeps in-frame clones and lacks some. The table has about 86,000 clones, around 80% seen once. Sequencing was done on a sample of peripheral blood. The receptors originated from a woman aged 80 or over with acute or convalescent COVID-19.

The CDR3 sequence: CASSIVGVNEKLFF. DNA for the CDR3: TGTGCCAGTAGTATAGTCGGGGTGAATGAAAAACTGTTTTTT. This rearrangement joins TRBV19 to TRBJ1-4, with D unresolved. This CDR3 comprises 14 residues. Germline CDR1 and CDR2: LNHDA and SQIVND (reference sequence). Trimming removed 1 base from V and 5 bases from J, with 8 bases in between.

The V and J genes are TRBV29-1 and TRBJ1-2, with a possible D match to TRBD1 (5 bases). The V and J ends lost 6 bases and 2 bases respectively, with 16 bases between them. Germline V gene sequence: CDR1 SQVTM, CDR2 ANQGSEA. This CDR3 spans 14 amino acids. CDR3 DNA sequence: TGCAGCGTAAAACCAGGATCAGGGAACTATGGCTACACCTTC. Translating it yields CSVKPGSGNYGYTF.

The chain recombines TRBV11-2 with TRBJ2-2; possible D gene TRBD1, 6 bases. V was pared by 0 bases and J by 13 bases, with 12 bases between. Germline CDR1 reads SGHAT; CDR2 reads FQNNGV. The CDR3 is 13 amino acids. CDR3 amino acids: CASSLEVQGGLFF. The CDR3 nucleotides are TGTGCCAGCAGCTTAGAGGTACAGGGTGGGCTGTTTTTT.

This clone was detected only once. The chain carries TRBV3-1 (or the pseudogene TRBV3-2) and TRBJ1-1; D not certain. Germline values: CDR1 LGHDT, CDR2 YNNKEL (reference sequence). Trimming pared 1 base from V and 8 bases from J, leaving 11 bases between. The length of the CDR3 is 13 residues. The CDR3 nucleotides read TGTGCCAGCAGCCAAGGGCCGCAATTGGAAGCTTTCTTT. Amino acid sequence: CASSQGPQLEAFF.

The chain has TRBV6-5 and TRBJ2-2; 7 bases match TRBD2. Germline CDR1 MNHEY, CDR2 SVGAGI. CDR3 length equals 15 residues. V trimming: 11 bases; J trimming: 0 bases; junction bases outside the gene matches: 9. In DNA form, the CDR3 reads TGTGCCGGCGGGGGAATGGACGCGAACACCGGGGAGCTGTTTTTT. Translation: CAGGGMDANTGELFF.

The chain combines TRBV5-1 with TRBJ2-5; TRBD2 matches at 7 bases. This CDR3 is 14 amino acids long. Losses at the gene ends were 3 bases for V and 5 bases for J; bases not matched to a gene: 7. The germline gives CDR1 SGHRS, CDR2 YFSETQ. CDR3 sequence reads: CASSSLGSGETQYF. The DNA of the CDR3 is TGCGCCAGCAGCTCCCTGGGTAGCGGGGAGACCCAGTACTTC.

The CDR3 loop reads CASSPPGASEKLFF. The DNA of the CDR3 is TGTGCCAGCTCACCACCAGGGGCTAGTGAAAAACTGTTTTTT. This sequence joins TRBV18 and TRBJ1-4, with D possibly matching TRBD1 (5 bases). Germline CDR1 KGHSH, CDR2 LQKENI. Trimming stripped 0 bases from V and 7 bases from J, with 9 bases between. This CDR3 has 14 amino acids.

The chain recombines TRBV18 with TRBJ1-1; D is possibly TRBD1 (5 bases). CDR3 length: 15 residues. Germline assignment: CDR1 KGHSH and CDR2 LQKENI. Trimming shortened V by 3 bases and J by 4 bases, and 15 bases separated the two germline ends. Here the CDR3 DNA reads TGTGCCAGCTCACCTGCGGCAGGGTGGGGCACTGAAGCTTTCTTT. Translating it yields CASSPAAGWGTEAFF.

The chain links TRBV19 to TRBJ1-5, with D tentatively TRBD1 (5 bases). V was trimmed by 3 bases and J by 6 bases, leaving 12 bases between them. The CDR3 spans 14 residues. Germline CDR1 is LNHDA and CDR2 is SQIVND (reference sequence). This CDR3 is CASSIQGFRQPQHF. DNA of the CDR3: TGTGCCAGTAGTATCCAGGGATTTCGTCAGCCCCAGCATTTT.

The rearrangement uses TRBV7-6 and TRBJ2-3, with D hard to call. CDR1 is SGHVS, CDR2 FNYEAQ, per germline. The CDR3 spans 14 residues. Trimming removed 1 base at V and 2 bases at J, with 7 bases between. The DNA for the CDR3 is TGTGCCAGCAGCTTAGGTGGCCCCACAGATACGCAGTATTTT. This gives the protein CASSLGGPTDTQYF.

This clone was observed a few times. The V and J genes are TRBV11-2 and TRBJ1-5; D is undetermined. Germline V lookup: CDR1 SGHAT, CDR2 FQNNGV. This CDR3 has 14 residues. V was clipped by 0 bases and J by 6 bases, with 9 bases between them. The CDR3 is CASSLDVSFQPQHF. CDR3 sequence (DNA): TGTGCCAGCAGCTTAGATGTCTCCTTTCAGCCCCAGCATTTT.

This clone was seen more than once but under ten times. The chain combines TRBV7-8 with TRBJ1-2; TRBD1 might be the D (6 bases). Trimming left V 1 base short and J 2 bases short, with 14 bases between. Germline V gives CDR1 SGHVS, CDR2 FQNEAQ. The CDR3 has 16 residues. The CDR3, as DNA: TGTGCCAGCAGCTTAGAAGGTACAGGGTCGAACTATGGCTACACCTTC. Translating it yields CASSLEGTGSNYGYTF. Drawing the rest from reference TRBV7-8 and TRBJ1-2, the complete variable domain is GAGVSQSPRYKVAKRGQDVALRCDPISGHVSLFWYQQALGQGPEFLTYFQNEAQLDKSGLPSDRFFAERPEGSVSTLKIQRTQQEDSAVYLCASSLEGTGSNYGYTFGSGTRLTVV.

The chain links TRBV19 to TRBJ1-5; 10 bases agree with TRBD1. V was pared by 4 bases and J by 4 bases, with 4 bases of the junction left unmatched. CDR3 length equals 15 residues. Per the germline V gene, CDR1 is LNHDA and CDR2 is SQIVND (reference sequence). In nucleotides, the CDR3 is TGTGCCAGTAGTACGACAGGGGGCACAAATCAGCCCCAGCATTTT. Its translation: CASSTTGGTNQPQHF.

The CDR3 nucleotides are TGTGCCAGCTCGCCCGGGGCGGGGGGGCTCGAGCAGTTCTTC. As protein: CASSPGAGGLEQFF. The chain joins TRBV18 to TRBJ2-1; 9 bases match TRBD2. Trimming at V came to 6 bases and at J to 10 bases, leaving 10 bases not matched to a gene. The CDR3 spans 14 residues. The germline V gene encodes CDR1 KGHSH and CDR2 LQKENI.

The chain combines TRBV6-5 with TRBJ1-2; D not certain. The CDR3 runs 12 residues. CDR1 and CDR2 (germline): MNHEY, SVGAGI. V was shortened by 7 bases and J by 4 bases, with 10 bases between the two germline ends. CDR3 DNA: TGTGCCAGCACGAGTTCTGGCTATGGCTACACCTTC. Amino acid sequence: CASTSSGYGYTF.

This clone was detected only a few times. CDR3 DNA: TGTGCCAGCAGCCAAGATCGGAAGGGACAGGGTTGGACTCTGAACACTGAAGCTTTCTTT. The encoded protein is CASSQDRKGQGWTLNTEAFF. This sequence joins TRBV14 and TRBJ1-1, with TRBD1 identical over 9 bases. Germline V gene data show CDR1 as SGHDN and CDR2 as FVKESK. The CDR3 is 20 residues long. V lost 0 bases to trimming and J lost 0 bases; unmatched junction nucleotides: 14.